The 10 T cell receptor beta chains reported below all come from one sample, sequenced in a study of OX40 agonist ivuxolimab in advanced cancers. Profiled with immunoSEQ multiplex PCR; TCRdb holds only in-frame clones, not every one. Found here are tens of thousands of clones, 70% to 90% of them singletons; the top ten hold approximately 5%. The sample in question was CD4+ or CD8+ T cells sorted from blood, obtained in a trial of the OX40 agonist ivuxolimab. These receptors all come from an adult with an advanced solid tumor such as melanoma, head and neck, liver or kidney cancer.

V usage is TRBV28 and J usage is TRBJ2-2; perhaps TRBD1 as D (5 bases). V was clipped by 7 bases and J by 0 bases, with 6 bases between them. CDR1 is MDHEN, CDR2 SYDVKM, per germline. The CDR3 consists of 13 residues. The CDR3 coding sequence is TGTGCCAGCACGACAGCGAACACCGGGGAGCTGTTTTTT. Its translation: CASTTANTGELFF.

The J gene is TRBJ2-2, the V gene TRBV19; 13 bases are shared with TRBD2. The CDR3 runs 17 residues. The V gene's germline CDR1 is LNHDA and CDR2 SQIVND (reference sequence). The ends lost 5 bases at V and 5 bases at J; junction bases unmatched: 8. CDR3 amino acids: CASSSGLAGVWTGELFF. The CDR3 DNA is TGTGCCAGTAGTTCCGGACTAGCGGGAGTTTGGACCGGGGAGCTGTTTTTT.

The CDR3, as DNA: TGTGCCAGCAGCCAAGATCTTGGGCAGGGGGGTGAAAAACTGTTTTTT. Translating it yields CASSQDLGQGGEKLFF. The chain joins TRBV4-2 to TRBJ1-4; 7 bases are a match to TRBD1. V lost 0 bases and J lost 7; bases outside the gene matches: 8. Germline CDR1 LGHNA, CDR2 YNFKEQ. CDR3 length equals 16 residues.

The CDR3 sequence is CASSINLSKGSYEQYF. The CDR3 DNA follows: TGTGCCAGTAGTATCAATCTTTCAAAAGGATCCTACGAGCAGTACTTC. J is TRBJ2-7 and V is TRBV19, with D unclear. V was cut by 3 bases and J by 1 base, with 16 bases left in between. The CDR3 contains 16 residues. CDR1 LNHDA and CDR2 SQIVND come from the germline V gene (reference sequence).

The chain joins TRBV18 to TRBJ2-4; 9 nucleotides agree with TRBD1. The CDR3 loop spans 15 amino acids. V lost 3 bases and J lost 4; bases outside the gene matches: 4. Germline lookup yields CDR1 KGHSH and CDR2 LQKENI. CDR3 loop: CASSPLGQGKNIQYF. CDR3 nucleotides: TGTGCCAGCTCACCCCTGGGACAGGGAAAAAACATTCAGTACTTC.

This sequence joins TRBV28 and TRBJ1-1; weak D call: TRBD1 (5 bases). Germline loops: CDR1 MDHEN, CDR2 SYDVKM. V lost 2 bases, J lost 8 bases, and 15 bases lay in between. The CDR3 sequence is 14 residues long. CDR3 sequence reads: CASSLHQGRGEAFF. CDR3 DNA: TGTGCCAGCAGTTTACACCAGGGTCGGGGGGAAGCTTTCTTT.

The gene calls are TRBV29-1 and TRBJ2-5; 8 nucleotides agree with TRBD1. The CDR3 runs to 14 residues. After removal of 6 bases from V and 5 bases from J, the junction contained 11 bases not matched to a gene. Germline V gives CDR1 SQVTM, CDR2 ANQGSEA. CDR3 sequence reads: CSVRTDRDMETQYF. As DNA, the CDR3 is TGCAGCGTCCGTACGGACAGGGATATGGAGACCCAGTACTTC.

The chain couples TRBV9 to TRBJ2-2, with D possibly matching TRBD1 (6 bases). The CDR3 has 15 residues. CDR1 SGDLS and CDR2 YYNGEE come from the germline V gene. V was clipped by 0 bases and J by 3 bases, with 9 bases between them. The CDR3 DNA follows: TGTGCCAGCAGCGTAGGGACAGCTTACACCGGGGAGCTGTTTTTT. Translated: CASSVGTAYTGELFF.

The rearrangement links TRBV2 to TRBJ1-6; 9 bases fit TRBD1. Germline V gives CDR1 SNHLY, CDR2 FYNNEI. This CDR3 is 15 amino acids long. After removal of 4 bases from V and 10 bases from J, the junction contained 8 bases not matched to a gene. The DNA for the CDR3 is TGTGCCAGCAGTGGCACAGGGGGCGCGAGGTCACCCCTCCACTTT. This encodes CASSGTGGARSPLHF.

The chain couples TRBV2 to TRBJ2-1; 7 bases align to TRBD2. The CDR3 runs to 16 residues. From germline, CDR1 is SNHLY and CDR2 FYNNEI. The V segment lost 4 bases and the J segment 0 bases; nucleotides outside the gene matches: 6. The CDR3 region is CASSAGGGSSYNEQFF. CDR3 in DNA: TGTGCCAGCAGTGCGGGCGGGGGAAGCTCCTACAATGAGCAGTTCTTC.